These 14 T cell receptor beta chains came from one sample sequenced in a study of shared clonotypes between healthy human individuals. Some clones are missing from TCRdb's copy, which holds only in-frame ones; the method was immunoSEQ multiplex PCR. The repertoire holds about 2.2 million clones, with just under 95% as singletons. CD45RO-negative, CCR7-selected cells formed the naive CD8 fraction, which excluded terminally differentiated effector memory CD45RA+ cells. Sequencing input: naive CD8+ T cells from PBMCs. The source is a young man in good health. Some clones in this sample may be carry-over from other donors' samples.

The chain links TRBV7-2 to TRBJ1-2; tentative D call: TRBD1 (6 bases). The V gene lost 4 bases and the J gene lost 3 bases, with 15 bases spanning the gap. CDR1 is SGHTA and CDR2 is FQGNSA in the germline V gene. The CDR3 sequence is 15 residues long. The CDR3 nucleotides read TGTGCCAGCAGCTCGGACCTGACAGGTTACTATGGCTACACCTTC. It yields the protein CASSSDLTGYYGYTF.

Comment on this clone: Distinct nucleotide sequences in the sample also encode this CDR3. The chain has TRBV19 and TRBJ1-3; a weak D match, TRBD1 (5 bases). The germline V and J ends were trimmed by 6 bases and 4 bases, with 13 bases remaining between them. CDR1 and CDR2 from the germline V gene are LNHDA and SQIVND (reference sequence). The CDR3 contains 14 residues. The CDR3 is CASSLGGTGNTIYF. The CDR3 nucleotides are TGTGCCAGTAGCCTTGGAGGGACCGGAAACACCATATATTTT.

DNA of the CDR3: TGTGCCAGCGGGGGACAGGGAGGTTTCGCAGATACGCAGTATTTT. Protein product: CASGGQGGFADTQYF. The chain recombines TRBV27 with TRBJ2-3; 9 bases align to TRBD1. After removal of 8 bases from V and 4 bases from J, the junction contained 10 bases not matched to a gene. The CDR3 consists of 15 residues. Germline V gene data show CDR1 as MNHEY and CDR2 as SMNVEV (reference sequence).

The chain recombines TRBV27 with TRBJ2-7; D is unclear. This CDR3 contains 14 residues. V was cut by 8 bases and J by 2 bases, with 16 bases left in between. CDR1 is MNHEY and CDR2 is SMNVEV in the germline V gene (reference sequence). The CDR3 DNA sequence: TGTGCCAGCGCCGCTCTGGACCTAACCTACGAGCAGTACTTC. This encodes CASAALDLTYEQYF.

V is TRBV27 and J is TRBJ2-5; maybe TRBD2 (5 bases). The CDR3 sequence is 14 residues long. V lost 6 bases and J lost 2, with 13 bases in between. Germline CDR1 reads MNHEY; CDR2 reads SMNVEV (reference sequence). CDR3 sequence reads: CASSPLGRQETQYF. The CDR3 region has the DNA TGTGCCAGCAGCCCCCTGGGGAGACAAGAGACCCAGTACTTC.

This chain links TRBV10-3 with TRBJ2-7, with D tentatively TRBD1 or TRBD2 (5 bases each). Trimming left V 0 bases short and J 0 bases short, with 12 bases between. The germline CDR1 and CDR2 sequences are ENHRY and SYGVKD. There are 16 residues in the CDR3. This CDR3 reads CAISESRGSRSYEQYF. The CDR3 DNA is TGTGCCATCAGTGAGTCGAGGGGTTCGCGCTCCTACGAGCAGTACTTC.

The CDR3 sequence is CASSELARLAHTGELFF. CDR3 in DNA: TGTGCCAGCAGTGAATTGGCCCGACTAGCCCACACCGGGGAGCTGTTTTTT. V is TRBV6-1 and J is TRBJ2-2; 7 positions match TRBD2. The V segment lost 2 bases and the J segment 3 bases; nucleotides outside the gene matches: 9. Per the germline V gene, CDR1 is MNHNS and CDR2 is SASEGT. This CDR3 is 17 amino acids long.

The chain joins TRBV19 to TRBJ2-1; TRBD2 agrees at 9 bases. This CDR3 spans 15 amino acids. The germline CDR1 and CDR2 sequences are LNHDA and SQIVND (reference sequence). With V trimmed by 2 bases and J by 8 bases, 7 bases remained unmatched. Here the CDR3 reads CASSIRLAVTDEQFF. The DNA for the CDR3 is TGTGCCAGTAGTATACGACTAGCGGTTACCGATGAGCAGTTCTTC.

The chain employs TRBV5-4 and TRBJ2-1; perhaps D is TRBD1 or TRBD2 (5 bases each). CDR3 length: 18 amino acids. Germline V lookup: CDR1 SGHNT, CDR2 YYREEE (reference sequence). V lost 4 bases to trimming and J lost 6 bases, with 26 bases between them. The CDR3 loop is CASSVGTPETLRSNEQFF. CDR3 in DNA: TGTGCCAGCAGCGTCGGGACGCCCGAAACCCTACGCTCCAATGAGCAGTTCTTC.

The sample holds a few counts of this clone. V gene TRBV2 combines with J gene TRBJ2-3; 9 nucleotides match TRBD1. Germline V gene data show CDR1 as SNHLY and CDR2 as FYNNEI. The CDR3 contains 15 residues. J lost 3 bases, V lost 6 bases, and 7 bases had no gene match. The chain's CDR3 is CASSPGTGSTDTQYF. CDR3 nucleotides: TGTGCCAGCAGCCCCGGGACAGGGTCGACAGATACGCAGTATTTT.

CDR3 in DNA: TGTGCCAGCAGTTTAGGGCCGATCTACGAGCAGTACTTC. This codes for CASSLGPIYEQYF. The V gene is TRBV28, the J gene TRBJ2-7; D gene ambiguous. Per the germline V gene, CDR1 is MDHEN and CDR2 is SYDVKM. The V and J ends lost 2 bases and 3 bases respectively, with 8 bases between them. The CDR3 is 13 residues long. Drawing the rest from reference TRBV28 and TRBJ2-7, the complete variable domain is DVKVTQSSRYLVKRTGEKVFLECVQDMDHENMFWYRQDPGLGLRLIYFSYDVKMKEKGDIPEGYSVSREKKERFSLILESASTNQTSMYLCASSLGPIYEQYFGPGTRLTVT.

This chain joins TRBV27 and TRBJ1-5, with D perhaps TRBD1 (5 bases). The V end was cut by 6 bases, the J end by 2 bases, with 11 bases between. The CDR3 length is 14 residues. The germline V gene encodes CDR1 MNHEY and CDR2 SMNVEV (reference sequence). The CDR3 protein is CASRRGPGNQPQHF. The CDR3 region has the DNA TGTGCCAGCAGGCGGGGCCCAGGCAATCAGCCCCAGCATTTT.

This clone was detected once. CDR3 residues: CASSPTAGRTDTQYF. In DNA, the CDR3 is TGTGCCAGCAGCCCGACAGCGGGGCGCACAGATACGCAGTATTTT. V and J are TRBV5-4 and TRBJ2-3; 7 bases align to TRBD2. The germline gives CDR1 SGHNT, CDR2 YYREEE (reference sequence). This CDR3 spans 15 amino acids. V shed 4 bases, J shed 1 base, and the junction held 6 bases outside the gene matches. The full variable domain, completed using reference TRBV5-4 and TRBJ2-3, is ETGVTQSPTHLIKTRGQQVTLRCSSQSGHNTVSWYQQALGQGPQFIFQYYREEENGRGNFPPRFSGLQFPNYSSELNVNALELDDSALYLCASSPTAGRTDTQYFGPGTRLTVL.

CDR3 bases: TGTGCCAGAGCCTTGGGACAGGGGATCACAGATACGCAGTATTTT. This encodes CARALGQGITDTQYF. V gene TRBV7-9 combines with J gene TRBJ2-3, with 10 bases fitting TRBD1. V was clipped by 9 bases and J by 2 bases; unmatched bases: 8. Germline CDR1 is SEHNR and CDR2 is FQNEAQ (reference sequence). The CDR3 runs to 15 residues.